This paragraph covers one TCR beta chain sequence. At one end the junction does not follow the germline gene, possibly because of a read error. From germline, CDR1 is SSHAT and CDR2 FNYEAQ (reference sequence). The CDR3 covers 17 residues. Clones were sequenced by immunoSEQ multiplex PCR, and TCRdb holds only the in-frame ones, with some missing. The sample has roughly 680,000 clones, around 92% seen once. The data were taken from a study of Ad26.COV2.S vaccination and SARS-CoV-2 variants. The treatment was: roughly 20 received Ad26.COV2.S at low or high dose, single or two shots; 5 received placebo; per-sample allocation not given. Specimen acquisition occurred on day 63 following the initial vaccine or placebo injection.

This chain connects TRBV7-7 to TRBJ1-1; 7 bases fit TRBD1. Material: peripheral blood, obtained in a trial of Ad26.COV2.S vaccine versus placebo. The sequence came from a person aged 18-65 years who received the Ad26.COV2.S COVID-19 vaccine or a placebo. This chain's CDR3 is CASSQGQELFWDTEAFF. Written as DNA, the CDR3 is TGTGCTAGCAGCCAAGGACAGGAGCTGTTTTGGGACACTGAAGCTTTCTTT.